One sample yielded the 2 T cell receptor beta chains listed below, sequenced in a study of blood T cell repertoires in COVID-19. The table came from immunoSEQ multiplex PCR; TCRdb's copy has only in-frame clones and leaves some out. Of some 300,000 clones listed, approximately 90% were seen once; the top ten hold just under 7%. Sequencing was carried out using peripheral blood. Every receptor here comes from a woman aged 25 to 39 who had recovered from COVID-19.

The count of this clone is one. The chain employs TRBV6-5 and TRBJ1-1; D is uncertain. The CDR3 has 15 residues. Between the trimmed V and J ends, which lost 1 base and 5 bases, there was a span of 14 bases. Germline assignment: CDR1 MNHEY and CDR2 SVGAGI. Here the CDR3 DNA reads TGTGCCAGCAGTTACTTAGGAGGAGGAGGGACTGAAGCTTTCTTT. Amino acids: CASSYLGGGGTEAFF.

This clone was seen more than once but under ten times. V usage is TRBV5-1 and J usage is TRBJ1-2; D gene unclear. Deletions cut 4 bases from V and 4 bases from J, with 11 bases between. Germline CDR1 reads SGHRS; CDR2 reads YFSETQ. The CDR3 is 13 amino acids. The CDR3, as DNA: TGCGCCAGCAGCCCAACCCCGGGCTATGGCTACACCTTC. It is translated as CASSPTPGYGYTF.